The sequence of this TCR beta chain was determined in a study of T cell responses to AZD1222 COVID-19 vaccine. Study at large: Pooling of second doses given at about 4 or about 12 weeks was done. Overall study results and limits: Most donors were white British and more were female, and clonal diversity was possibly underestimated. AZD1222 recipients seropositive at baseline numbered only 5 or 6.

On this clone: As yet, its antigen is unknown.

The protocol was immunoSEQ multiplex PCR, while the TCRdb copy is restricted to in-frame clones and leaves out a portion. The sample has approximately 140,000 clones; 89% are singletons. Per germline, CDR1 MNHEY and CDR2 SVGAGI. There are 12 residues in the CDR3. Trimming took 5 bases from V and 7 from J, leaving 6 bases between them. The receptor's source is an adult in good health. The sample was peripheral blood, taken on day 0 of AZD1222 vaccination. V is TRBV6-5 and J is TRBJ1-6; D not certain. The CDR3 DNA is TGTGCCAGCAGTCTCTCAAATTCACCCCTCCACTTT. Translation gives CASSLSNSPLHF.